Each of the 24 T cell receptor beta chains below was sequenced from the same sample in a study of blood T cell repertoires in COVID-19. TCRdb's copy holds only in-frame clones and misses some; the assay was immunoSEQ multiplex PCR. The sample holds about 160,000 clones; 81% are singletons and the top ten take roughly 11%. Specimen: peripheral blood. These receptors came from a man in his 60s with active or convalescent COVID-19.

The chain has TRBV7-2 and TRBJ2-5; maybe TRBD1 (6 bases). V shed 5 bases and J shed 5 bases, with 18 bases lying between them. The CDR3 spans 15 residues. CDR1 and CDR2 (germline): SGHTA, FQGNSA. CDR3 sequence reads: CASSPRQVVGETQYF. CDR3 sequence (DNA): TGTGCCAGCAGCCCAAGACAGGTTGTTGGGGAGACCCAGTACTTC. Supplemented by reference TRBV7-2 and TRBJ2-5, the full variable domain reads GAGVSQSPSNKVTEKGKDVELRCDPISGHTALYWYRQSLGQGLEFLIYFQGNSAPDKSGLPSDRFSAERTGGSVSTLTIQRTQQEDSAVYLCASSPRQVVGETQYFGPGTRLLVL.

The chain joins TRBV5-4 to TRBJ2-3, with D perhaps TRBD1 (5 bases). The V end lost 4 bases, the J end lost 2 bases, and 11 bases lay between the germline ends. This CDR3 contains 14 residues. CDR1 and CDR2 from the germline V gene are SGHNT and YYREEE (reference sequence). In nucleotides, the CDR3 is TGTGCCAGCAGCCAGGGCCCCCCCACAGATACGCAGTATTTT. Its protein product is CASSQGPPTDTQYF.

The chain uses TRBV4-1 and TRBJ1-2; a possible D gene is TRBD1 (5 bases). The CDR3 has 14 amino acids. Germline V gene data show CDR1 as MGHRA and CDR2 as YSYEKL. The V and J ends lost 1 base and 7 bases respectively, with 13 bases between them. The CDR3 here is CASSQVGGKSGYTF. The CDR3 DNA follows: TGCGCCAGCAGCCAAGTGGGGGGGAAAAGTGGCTACACCTTC.

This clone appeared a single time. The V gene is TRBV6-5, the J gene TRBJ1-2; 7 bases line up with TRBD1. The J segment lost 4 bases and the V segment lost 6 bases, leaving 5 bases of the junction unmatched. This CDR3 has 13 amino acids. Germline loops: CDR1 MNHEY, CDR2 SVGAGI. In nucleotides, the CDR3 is TGTGCCAGCAGACAGGGGATCGGCTATGGCTACACCTTC. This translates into CASRQGIGYGYTF.

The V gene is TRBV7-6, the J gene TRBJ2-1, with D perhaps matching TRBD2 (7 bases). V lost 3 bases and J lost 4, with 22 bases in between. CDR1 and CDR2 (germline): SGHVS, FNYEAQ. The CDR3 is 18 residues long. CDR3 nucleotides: TGTGCCAGCAGCTTCCCGATGGGGAGGGACACCCCATACAATGAGCAGTTCTTC. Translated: CASSFPMGRDTPYNEQFF.

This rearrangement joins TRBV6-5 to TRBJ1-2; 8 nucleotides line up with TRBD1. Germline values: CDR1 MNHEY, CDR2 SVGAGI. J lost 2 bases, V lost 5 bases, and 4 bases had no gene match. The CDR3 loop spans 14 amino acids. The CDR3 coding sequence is TGTGCCAGCAGTCCGGGACAGGCAAACTATGGCTACACCTTC. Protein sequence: CASSPGQANYGYTF.

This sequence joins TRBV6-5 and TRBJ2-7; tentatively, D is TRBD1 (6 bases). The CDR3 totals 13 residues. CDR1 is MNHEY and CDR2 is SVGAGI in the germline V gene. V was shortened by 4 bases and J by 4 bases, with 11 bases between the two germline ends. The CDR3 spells CASSFGQFYEQYF. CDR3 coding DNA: TGTGCCAGCAGTTTTGGACAGTTTTACGAGCAGTACTTC.

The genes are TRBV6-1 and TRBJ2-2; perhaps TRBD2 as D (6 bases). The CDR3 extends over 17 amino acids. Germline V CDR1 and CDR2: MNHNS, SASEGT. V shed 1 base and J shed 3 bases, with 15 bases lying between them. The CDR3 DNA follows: TGTGCCAGCAGTGAAGTGGACGGCGGGATGGACACCGGGGAGCTGTTTTTT. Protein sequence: CASSEVDGGMDTGELFF.

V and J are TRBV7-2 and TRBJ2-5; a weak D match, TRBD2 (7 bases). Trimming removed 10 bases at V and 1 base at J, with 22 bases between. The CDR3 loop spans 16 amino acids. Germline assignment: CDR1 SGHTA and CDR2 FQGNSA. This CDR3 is CATPNGGPSLQETQYF. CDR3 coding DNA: TGTGCCACCCCGAACGGGGGGCCGAGCCTCCAAGAGACCCAGTACTTC.

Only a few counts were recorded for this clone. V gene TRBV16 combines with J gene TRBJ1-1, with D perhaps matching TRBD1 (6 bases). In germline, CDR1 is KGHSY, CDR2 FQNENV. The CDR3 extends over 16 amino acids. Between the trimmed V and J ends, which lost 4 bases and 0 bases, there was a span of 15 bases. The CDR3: CASSPRRGAVNTEAFF. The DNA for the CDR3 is TGTGCCAGCAGCCCCCGGCGGGGGGCCGTGAACACTGAAGCTTTCTTT.

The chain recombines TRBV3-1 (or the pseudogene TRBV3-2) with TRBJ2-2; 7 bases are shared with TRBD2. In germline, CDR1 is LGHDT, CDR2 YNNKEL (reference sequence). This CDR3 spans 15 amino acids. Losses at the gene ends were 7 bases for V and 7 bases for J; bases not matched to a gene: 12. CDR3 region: CASTTTSKNFGELFF. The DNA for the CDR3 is TGTGCCAGCACCACGACTAGCAAGAATTTCGGGGAGCTGTTTTTT.

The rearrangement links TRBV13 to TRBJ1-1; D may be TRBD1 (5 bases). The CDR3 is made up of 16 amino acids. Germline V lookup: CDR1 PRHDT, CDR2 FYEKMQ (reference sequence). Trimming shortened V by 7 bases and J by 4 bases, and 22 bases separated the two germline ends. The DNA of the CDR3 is TGTGCCAGCACGGCGGGAGCAGGGTATGATAGCACTGAAGCTTTCTTT. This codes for CASTAGAGYDSTEAFF.

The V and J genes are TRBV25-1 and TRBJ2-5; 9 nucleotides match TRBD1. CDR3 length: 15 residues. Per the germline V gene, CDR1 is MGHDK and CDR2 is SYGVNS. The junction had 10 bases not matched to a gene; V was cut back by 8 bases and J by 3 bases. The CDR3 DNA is TGTGCCAGCGGGATACAGGGGGCCGGTGAAGAGACCCAGTACTTC. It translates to CASGIQGAGEETQYF.

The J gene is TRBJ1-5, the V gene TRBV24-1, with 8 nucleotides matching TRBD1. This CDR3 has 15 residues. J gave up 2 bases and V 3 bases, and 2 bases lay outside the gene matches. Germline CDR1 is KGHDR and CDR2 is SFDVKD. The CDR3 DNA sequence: TGTGCCACCAGTGATGGGACAGGAGGCAATCAGCCCCAGCATTTT. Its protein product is CATSDGTGGNQPQHF.

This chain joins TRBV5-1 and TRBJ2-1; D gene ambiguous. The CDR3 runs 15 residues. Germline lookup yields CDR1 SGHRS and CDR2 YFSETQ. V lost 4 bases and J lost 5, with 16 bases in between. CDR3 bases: TGCGCCAGCAGCCCCTCCCGAGGAGCGAACAATGAGCAGTTCTTC. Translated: CASSPSRGANNEQFF.

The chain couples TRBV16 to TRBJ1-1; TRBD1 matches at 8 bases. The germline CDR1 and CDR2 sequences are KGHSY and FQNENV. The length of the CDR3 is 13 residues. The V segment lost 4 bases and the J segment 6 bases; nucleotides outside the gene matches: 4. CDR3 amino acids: CASSPQGAAEAFF. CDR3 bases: TGTGCCAGCAGCCCGCAGGGGGCCGCTGAAGCTTTCTTT. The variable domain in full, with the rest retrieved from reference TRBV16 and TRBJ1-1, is GEEVAQTPKHLVRGEGQKAKLYCAPIKGHSYVFWYQQVLKNEFKFLISFQNENVFDETGMPKERFSAKCLPNSPCSLEIQATKLEDSAVYFCASSPQGAAEAFFGQGTRLTVV.

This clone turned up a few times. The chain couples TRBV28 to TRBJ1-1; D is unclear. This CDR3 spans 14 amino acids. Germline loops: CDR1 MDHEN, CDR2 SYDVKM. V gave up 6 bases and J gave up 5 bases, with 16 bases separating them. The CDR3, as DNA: TGTGCCAGCAGCCACGGGGTGGGGAGGACTGAAGCTTTCTTT. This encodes CASSHGVGRTEAFF.

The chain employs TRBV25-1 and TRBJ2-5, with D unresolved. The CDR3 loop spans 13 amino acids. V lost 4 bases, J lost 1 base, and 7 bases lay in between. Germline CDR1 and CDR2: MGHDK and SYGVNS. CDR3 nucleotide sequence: TGTGCCAGCAGTGGGAGCCCCCAAGAGACCCAGTACTTC. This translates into CASSGSPQETQYF.

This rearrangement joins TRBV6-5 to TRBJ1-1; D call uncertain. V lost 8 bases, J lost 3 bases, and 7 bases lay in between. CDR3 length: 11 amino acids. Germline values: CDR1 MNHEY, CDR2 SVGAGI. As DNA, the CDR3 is TGTGCCAGCCTACGTCACACTGAAGCTTTCTTT. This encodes CASLRHTEAFF.

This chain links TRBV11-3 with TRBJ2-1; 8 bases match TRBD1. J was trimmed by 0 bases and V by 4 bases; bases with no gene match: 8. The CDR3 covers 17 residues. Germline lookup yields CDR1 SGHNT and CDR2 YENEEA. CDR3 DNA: TGTGCCAGCAGCTCCTCCCTTGGACAGGGCTCCTACAATGAGCAGTTCTTC. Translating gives CASSSSLGQGSYNEQFF.

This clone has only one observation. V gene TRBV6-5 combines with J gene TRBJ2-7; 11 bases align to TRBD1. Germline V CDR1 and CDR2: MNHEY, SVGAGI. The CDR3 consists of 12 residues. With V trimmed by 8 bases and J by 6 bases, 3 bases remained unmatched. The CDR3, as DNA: TGTGCCAGCTACGGGACAGGGGGCGAGCAGTACTTC. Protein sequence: CASYGTGGEQYF.

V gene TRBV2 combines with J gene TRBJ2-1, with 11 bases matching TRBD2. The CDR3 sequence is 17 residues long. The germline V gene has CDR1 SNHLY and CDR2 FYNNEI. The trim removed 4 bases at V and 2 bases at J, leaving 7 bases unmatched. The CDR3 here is CASSVPLAGATYNEQFF. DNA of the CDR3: TGTGCCAGCAGTGTCCCACTAGCGGGGGCAACCTACAATGAGCAGTTCTTC.

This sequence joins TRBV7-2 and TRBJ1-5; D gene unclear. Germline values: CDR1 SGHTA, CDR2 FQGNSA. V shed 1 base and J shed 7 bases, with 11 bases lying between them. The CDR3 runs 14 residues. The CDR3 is CASSLVSFGQPQHF. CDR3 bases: TGTGCCAGCAGCTTAGTGAGTTTCGGGCAGCCCCAGCATTTT.

The CDR3 DNA is TGTGCCAGCAGTTACTCCCCAGGGGCGGCCTACAATGAGCAGTTCTTC. Translated: CASSYSPGAAYNEQFF. The chain combines TRBV6-5 with TRBJ2-1; possible D gene TRBD1, 6 bases. The V end was cut by 0 bases, the J end by 2 bases, with 11 bases between. Germline V gene data show CDR1 as MNHEY and CDR2 as SVGAGI. The CDR3 length is 16 residues.